The rows below give T cell receptor beta chains drawn from one sample of a study of T cell repertoires in cytomegalovirus infection. TCRdb reanalysed the reads using MiXCR and keeps one entry per CDR3 protein. The data hold just under 500,000 distinct CDR3 sequences, with roughly a third observed a single time. These TCRs are of unknown antigen specificity. This specimen consisted of cultured PBMCs, obtained from culture after CMV antigen stimulation. Receptor source: a human donor in good health (CMV status not recorded). Some clones in this sample may be carry-over from other donors' samples. The CDR3 runs from the conserved cysteine through the conserved F or W. D genes are given only for firm matches. Clone size is shown for a subset of rows, as once, few, many or a class of expanded clone.

size	V	J	D	length	DNA	CDR3
few	TRBV11-1	TRBJ2-3	TRBD2	18	TGTGCCAGCACCACTGGACTAGCGGGATTCATGGGCACAGATACGCAGTATTTT	CASTTGLAGFMGTDTQYF
.	TRBV18	TRBJ2-4	TRBD2	16	TGTGCCAGCTCACCAGTCGCGGGGGTAGCCAAAAACATTCAGTACTTC	CASSPVAGVAKNIQYF
few	TRBV6-2/TRBV6-3	TRBJ2-7	.	14	TGTGCCAGCAGGCGTCAGGGTAACGTCTACGAGCAGTACTTC	CASRRQGNVYEQYF
.	TRBV19	TRBJ1-2	.	12	TGTGCCAGTAGTATACCAATCTATGGCTACACCTTC	CASSIPIYGYTF
.	TRBV28	TRBJ1-3	.	16	TGTGCCAGCAGTTTTCCCAGGGGCACCTCTGGAAACACCATATATTTT	CASSFPRGTSGNTIYF
.	TRBV20-1	TRBJ2-6	.	14	TGCAGTGCTAGAGATCTCTCTGGGGCCAACGTCCTGACTTTC	CSARDLSGANVLTF
.	TRBV19	TRBJ2-3	TRBD2	16	TGTGCCAGTAGTATACTTCCAGCGGGAGGTACAGATACGCAGTATTTT	CASSILPAGGTDTQYF
.	TRBV28	TRBJ2-7	.	15	TGTGCCAGCAGTTTAAGTCTAGCCCCCTCCTACGAGCAGTACTTC	CASSLSLAPSYEQYF
few	TRBV4-1	TRBJ2-1	.	15	TGCGCCAGCAGGATCCGGGCGAACTTCTTCAATGAGCAGTTCTTC	CASRIRANFFNEQFF
.	TRBV6-6	TRBJ1-2	TRBD1	16	TGTGCCAGCACCTCGAACTACAGGGGGCGCAGATATGGCTACACCTTC	CASTSNYRGRRYGYTF
.	TRBV6-2/TRBV6-3	TRBJ2-3	.	16	TGTGCCAGCAGTCGTCTCGGGACGGGAAGCACAGATACGCAGTATTTT	CASSRLGTGSTDTQYF
few	TRBV6-2/TRBV6-3	TRBJ1-5	.	16	TGTGCCAGCTGGTCCGCTAGGACACCTAGCAATCAGCCCCAGCATTTT	CASWSARTPSNQPQHF
.	TRBV6-2/TRBV6-3	TRBJ1-5	.	17	TGTGCCAGCAGTTACTCGAAAGGACACCGCCCGGATCAGCCCCAGCATTTT	CASSYSKGHRPDQPQHF
.	TRBV14	TRBJ2-1	.	13	TGTGCCAGCAGCCAAGTCTGGGGGAGTGAGCAGTTCTTC	CASSQVWGSEQFF
.	TRBV20-1	TRBJ1-2	.	12	TGCAGTGCTAGAGATCAACACTATGGCTACACCTTC	CSARDQHYGYTF
few	TRBV11-3	TRBJ2-3	.	14	TGTGCCAGCAGCTTAGTCGAGATCCCAGATACGCAGTATTTT	CASSLVEIPDTQYF
.	TRBV5-6	TRBJ2-7	.	17	TGTGCCAGCAGCTGGGTCTCGATTGGACTTCTAGGCAACGAGCAGTACTTC	CASSWVSIGLLGNEQYF